This T cell receptor beta chain originates from a study of PD-1 blockade in classical Hodgkin lymphoma. In germline, CDR1 is LGHNA, CDR2 YSLEER. The CDR3 covers 16 residues. Trimming pared 0 bases from V and 5 bases from J, leaving 16 bases between. This clone was seen a few times. Each patient experienced a relapse that followed autologous stem cell transplantation, and brentuximab vedotin exposure varied. PBMCs were thawed, and CD8+ T cells were then isolated from them by magnetic negative selection. Sequencing was performed with immunoSEQ multiplex PCR; in TCRdb, only in-frame clones are kept and a portion is missing. The sample has about 5,000 clones; about four fifths are singletons.

Source: CD8+ T cells from blood, taken at baseline. The V call is TRBV4-3, the J call TRBJ1-1, with no clear D. The origin of this receptor is a human donor with classical Hodgkin lymphoma. The CDR3, as DNA: TGCGCCAGCAGCCAAGACAGGCCCTCGCGTGGGACTGAAGCTTTCTTT. This sequence encodes CASSQDRPSRGTEAFF.